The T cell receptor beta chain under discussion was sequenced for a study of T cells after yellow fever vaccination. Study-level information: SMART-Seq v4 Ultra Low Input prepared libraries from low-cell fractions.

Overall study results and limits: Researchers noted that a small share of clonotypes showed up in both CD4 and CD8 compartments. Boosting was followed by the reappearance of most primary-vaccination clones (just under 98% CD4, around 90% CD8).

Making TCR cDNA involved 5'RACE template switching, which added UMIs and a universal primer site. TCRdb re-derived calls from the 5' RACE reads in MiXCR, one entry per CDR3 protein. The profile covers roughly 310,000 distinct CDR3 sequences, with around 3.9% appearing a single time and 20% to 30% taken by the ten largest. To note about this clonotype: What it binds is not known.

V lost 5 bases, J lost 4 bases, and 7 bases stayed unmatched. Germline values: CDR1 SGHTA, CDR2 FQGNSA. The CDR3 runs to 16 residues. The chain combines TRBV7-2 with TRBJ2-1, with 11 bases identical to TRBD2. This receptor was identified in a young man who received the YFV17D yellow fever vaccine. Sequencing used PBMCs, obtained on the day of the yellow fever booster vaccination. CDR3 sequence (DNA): TGTGCCAGCAGCGCCGATCCTAGCGGGGGGTACAATGAGCAGTTCTTC. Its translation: CASSADPSGGYNEQFF.